The 23 T cell receptor beta chains below all came from one sample that was sequenced in a study of T cell repertoires in cytomegalovirus infection. TCRdb re-analysed the reads in MiXCR, keeping a single row per CDR3 protein. Of roughly 49,000 distinct CDR3 sequences detected, about a fifth appear once; the ten largest clones hold 85% to 90%. Which antigens these TCRs recognize remains unknown. The material sequenced was CD8+ T cells from cultured PBMCs, taken from culture after CMV antigen stimulation. The receptors shown here come from a human donor in good health (CMV status not recorded). Some clones in this sample may be carry-over from other donors' samples.

The genes are TRBV29-1 and TRBJ2-5; 7 nucleotides agree with TRBD1. The germline V gene encodes CDR1 SQVTM and CDR2 ANQGSEA. The CDR3 length is 12 residues. The CDR3 sequence: CRAGEGQKTQYF. CDR3 bases: TGCAGAGCCGGCGAGGGACAGAAGACCCAGTACTTC.

This clonotype was detected many times. CDR3 bases: TGTGCCAGCAGCCGCGGGGACCAGCCGGGCCTGGGGGCCAAAAACATTCAGTACTTC. Translation: CASSRGDQPGLGAKNIQYF. The gene calls are TRBV7-7 and TRBJ2-4; TRBD2 might be the D (6 bases). This CDR3 is 19 amino acids long. Trimming removed 5 bases from V and 1 base from J, with 24 bases in between. The germline gives CDR1 SSHAT, CDR2 FNYEAQ (reference sequence).

A word on this clonotype: The germline gene is not matched at one end of the junction; a read error may be the cause. The V call is TRBV12-3 or TRBV12-4, the J call TRBJ1-6; D uncertain. The CDR3 has 14 amino acids. CDR3 in DNA: TGTACCAGCAGTTCTAGGCCCTTAGTTTGGCCCCTCCACTTT. Translation gives CTSSSRPLVWPLHF.

V is TRBV6-6 and J is TRBJ2-1; 8 nucleotides match TRBD2. After removal of 0 bases from V and 8 bases from J, the junction contained 12 bases not matched to a gene. The CDR3 extends over 17 amino acids. CDR1 is MNHNY, CDR2 SVGAGI, per germline (reference sequence). The DNA for the CDR3 is TGTGCCAGCAGTTACTCGACCCGGCCAGCGGGAGTCGATGAGCAGTTCTTC. Its translation is CASSYSTRPAGVDEQFF.

This clonotype was counted only a few times. This sequence joins TRBV20-1 and TRBJ1-1, with TRBD1 identical over 9 bases. CDR3 length equals 16 residues. In germline, CDR1 is DFQATT, CDR2 SNEGSKA (reference sequence). The V segment lost 0 bases and the J segment 6 bases; nucleotides outside the gene matches: 11. In DNA, the CDR3 is TGCAGTGCTAGAGATCTTACAGGGGGCGCTTTCCCTGAAGCTTTCTTT. This gives the protein CSARDLTGGAFPEAFF.

CDR3 protein: CASRPGMNTEAFF. The CDR3, as DNA: TGTGCCAGCAGGCCCGGTATGAACACTGAAGCTTTCTTT. This rearrangement joins TRBV28 to TRBJ1-1; D gene ambiguous. Trimming removed 6 bases at V and 0 bases at J, with 8 bases between. The length of the CDR3 is 13 residues. CDR1 and CDR2 from the germline V gene are MDHEN and SYDVKM.

The chain is built from TRBV28 and TRBJ1-4; a possible D gene is TRBD1 (6 bases). The V gene's germline CDR1 is MDHEN and CDR2 SYDVKM. V lost 6 bases, J lost 4 bases, and 21 bases lay in between. The CDR3 has 17 amino acids. CDR3: CASSTPARTDFNEKLFF. The CDR3 coding sequence is TGTGCCAGCAGCACCCCGGCGCGGACAGACTTTAATGAAAAACTGTTTTTT.

The chain joins TRBV11-3 to TRBJ2-7, with TRBD1 identical over 8 bases. Germline V CDR1 and CDR2: SGHNT, YENEEA. J gave up 3 bases and V 4 bases, and 11 bases lay outside the gene matches. This CDR3 region has 16 residues. This chain's CDR3 is CASSSRAGGDDYEQYF. CDR3 bases: TGTGCCAGCAGCTCCCGGGCAGGGGGCGACGACTACGAGCAGTACTTC. Filled out from reference TRBV11-3 and TRBJ2-7, the complete variable domain reads EAGVVQSPRYKIIEKKQPVAFWCNPISGHNTLYWYLQNLGQGPELLIRYENEEAVDDSQLPKDRFSAERLKGVDSTLKIQPAELGDSAVYLCASSSRAGGDDYEQYFGPGTRLTVT.

The table lists this clonotype with a few counts. The chain recombines TRBV6-8 with TRBJ1-4; 7 bases are a match to TRBD1. Losses at the gene ends were 5 bases for V and 6 bases for J; bases not matched to a gene: 6. Germline values: CDR1 MNHGY, CDR2 SAAAGT. There are 14 residues in the CDR3. This CDR3 reads CASSSSGGDEKLFF. The CDR3 DNA reads TGTGCCAGCAGTAGTTCAGGGGGGGATGAAAAACTGTTTTTT.

The chain recombines TRBV27 with TRBJ2-5, with D possibly TRBD1 on 6 matching bases. Germline V gene data show CDR1 as MNHEY and CDR2 as SMNVEV (reference sequence). CDR3 size: 16 residues. Trimming left V 3 bases short and J 1 base short, with 15 bases between. CDR3 nucleotide sequence: TGTGCCAGCAGTTTGAAGTGGGGGCCGATCCAAGAGACCCAGTACTTC. This gives the protein CASSLKWGPIQETQYF.

The J gene is TRBJ1-2, the V gene TRBV5-6; D might be TRBD1 (6 bases). CDR3 length: 15 residues. Per germline, CDR1 SGHDT and CDR2 YYEEEE. Trimming shortened V by 4 bases and J by 8 bases, and 21 bases separated the two germline ends. CDR3 DNA: TGTGCCAGCAGCCCGGGGGGCCCGGGAAGGCTCGGCTACACCTTC. Its protein is CASSPGGPGRLGYTF.

This chain connects TRBV10-3 to TRBJ1-1; possibly TRBD1 for D (6 bases). Germline V gene sequence: CDR1 ENHRY, CDR2 SYGVKD. This CDR3 is built from 12 residues. V was shortened by 10 bases and J by 8 bases, with 17 bases between the two germline ends. The CDR3, as DNA: TGTGCCAGCCAACAGGGAAAGGGGGAAGCTTTCTTT. Translation: CASQQGKGEAFF.

CDR3 in amino acids: CSVPGQGAFGTEAFF. Here the CDR3 DNA reads TGCAGCGTACCGGGACAGGGGGCCTTTGGCACTGAAGCTTTCTTT. The rearrangement links TRBV29-1 to TRBJ1-1, with TRBD1 identical over 12 bases. After removal of 6 bases from V and 4 bases from J, the junction contained 9 bases not matched to a gene. The CDR3 contains 15 residues. CDR1 is SQVTM, CDR2 ANQGSEA, per germline.

In its sample, this clonotype was seen a few times. The gene calls are TRBV7-2 and TRBJ2-7, with D tentatively TRBD2 (6 bases). The V and J ends lost 2 bases and 7 bases respectively, with 15 bases between them. CDR1 is SGHTA, CDR2 FQGNSA, per germline. The CDR3 runs 14 residues. DNA for the CDR3: TGTGCCAGCAGCTTATACCAGCGGGCCGGGGAGCAGTACTTC. As protein: CASSLYQRAGEQYF.

The CDR3 is CASSSVTLNGLTEQFF. The CDR3 DNA follows: TGTGCCAGCAGCTCAGTTACATTGAATGGTCTCACTGAGCAGTTCTTC. The chain couples TRBV7-2 to TRBJ2-1; no definite D call. Germline V gives CDR1 SGHTA, CDR2 FQGNSA. The length of the CDR3 is 16 residues. Trimming took off 4 bases at V and 9 bases at J, with 22 bases between the two ends.

The rearrangement joins TRBV6-1 to TRBJ2-1; 8 bases fit TRBD2. The junction had 6 bases not matched to a gene; V was cut back by 9 bases and J by 2 bases. CDR1 MNHNS and CDR2 SASEGT come from the germline V gene. This CDR3 has 14 amino acids. CDR3 amino acids: CASFTGGPYNEQFF. CDR3 coding DNA: TGTGCCAGTTTCACGGGGGGGCCCTACAATGAGCAGTTCTTC.

CDR3 residues: CASSQDKAAPNEQFF. The CDR3 bases are TGCGCCAGCAGCCAAGATAAAGCGGCGCCGAATGAGCAGTTCTTC. V is TRBV4-1 and J is TRBJ2-1; TRBD2 might be the D (5 bases). Looked up from germline, CDR1 is MGHRA and CDR2 is YSYEKL. Between the trimmed V and J ends, which lost 0 bases and 7 bases, there was a span of 13 bases. The CDR3 is made up of 15 amino acids.

This sequence joins TRBV7-3 and TRBJ1-6; possibly TRBD1 for D (6 bases). The CDR3 runs 13 residues. Germline CDR1 reads SGHTA; CDR2 reads FQGTGA. Trimming shortened V by 0 bases and J by 14 bases, and 11 bases separated the two germline ends. The CDR3 sequence is CASSLTDSSALHF. The CDR3 bases are TGTGCCAGCAGCTTAACGGACAGCTCGGCCCTCCACTTT.

In this sample, this clonotype turned up a few times. The rearrangement uses TRBV15 and TRBJ2-7, with D perhaps TRBD1 (6 bases). From germline, CDR1 is LNHNV and CDR2 YYDKDF (reference sequence). Trimming left V 2 bases short and J 5 bases short, with 16 bases between. The CDR3 has 15 amino acids. For the CDR3, the DNA is TGTGCCACCAGCAGATCCGGGACAAGGAGCAACGAGCAGTACTTC. Its protein product is CATSRSGTRSNEQYF.

Note on this clonotype: Sequence at one end of the junction differs from germline and may be a read error. This sequence joins TRBV4-1 and TRBJ1-2; D possibly corresponds to TRBD1 (5 bases). Germline CDR1 and CDR2: MGHRA and YSYEKL. The CDR3 totals 16 residues. CDR3 region: CASSQDTQDTTYGYTF. CDR3 in DNA: TGTGCCAGCAGCCAAGATACTCAGGACACTACATATGGCTACACCTTC.

The chain uses TRBV7-2 and TRBJ1-4; perhaps TRBD1 as D (5 bases). Trimming took 5 bases from V and 0 from J, leaving 13 bases between them. The germline CDR1 and CDR2 sequences are SGHTA and FQGNSA. CDR3 length: 16 amino acids. The chain's CDR3 is CASSLSRGATNEKLFF. The CDR3 DNA sequence: TGTGCCAGCAGCCTGTCACGGGGGGCAACTAATGAAAAACTGTTTTTT.

A few counts support this clonotype. The chain is built from TRBV3-1 and TRBJ2-5, with D uncertain. This CDR3 has 17 residues. Per germline, CDR1 LGHDT and CDR2 YNNKEL (reference sequence). Trimming pared 1 base from V and 2 bases from J, leaving 17 bases between. The DNA of the CDR3 is TGTGCCAGCAGCCAAGTCTCAGGAACTGGCCTTCAAGAGACCCAGTACTTC. This encodes CASSQVSGTGLQETQYF.

This clonotype was seen a handful of times. The genes are TRBV7-2 and TRBJ2-3, with D perhaps being TRBD1 or TRBD2 (6 bases each). Trimming removed 3 bases at V and 5 bases at J, with 12 bases between. CDR3 size: 14 residues. Germline V gene data show CDR1 as SGHTA and CDR2 as FQGNSA. The CDR3 DNA reads as TGTGCCAGCAGCTTTGGAGGGGGGAGAGATACGCAGTATTTT. This sequence encodes CASSFGGGRDTQYF.